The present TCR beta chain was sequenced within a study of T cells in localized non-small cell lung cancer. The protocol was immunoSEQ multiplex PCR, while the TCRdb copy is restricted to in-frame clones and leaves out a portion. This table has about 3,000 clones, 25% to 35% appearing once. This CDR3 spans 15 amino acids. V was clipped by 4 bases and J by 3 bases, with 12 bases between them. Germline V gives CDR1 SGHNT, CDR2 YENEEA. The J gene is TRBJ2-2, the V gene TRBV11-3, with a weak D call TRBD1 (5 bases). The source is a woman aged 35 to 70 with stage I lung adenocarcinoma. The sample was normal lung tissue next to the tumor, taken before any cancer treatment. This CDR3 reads CASSSRQLYTGELFF. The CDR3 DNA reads TGTGCCAGCAGCTCCCGACAGTTATACACCGGGGAGCTGTTTTTT.